The rows below give T cell receptor beta chains drawn from one sample of a study of CD8 T cells in ankylosing spondylitis. TCRdb redid the calling of the 5' RACE reads with MiXCR, one entry per CDR3 protein. The sample yields some 800,000 distinct CDR3 sequences, around 11% seen once. Material: blood, either unsorted or a sorted T cell fraction (not recorded which). The receptors derive from a male donor with ankylosing spondylitis. The CDR3 runs from the conserved cysteine through the conserved F or W. A D gene is named only where the DNA matches it firmly. Clone size is stated in some rows and not others, as once, few, many or a class when expanded.

j_call | d_call | clone_size | v_call | cdr3_nt | cdr3_aa
TRBJ2-3 | NA | few | TRBV4-3 | TGCGCCAGCAGCCAAGAGGACGGGGATACGCAGTATTTT | CASSQEDGDTQYF
TRBJ1-2 | NA | many | TRBV7-9 | TGTGCCAGCAGCTTAGTGATCAGGGCCTCCTATGGCTACACCTTC | CASSLVIRASYGYTF
TRBJ1-1 | TRBD1 | many | TRBV7-8 | TGTGCCAGCAGCTTTCGGACAGGGCTTAACACTGAAGCTTTCTTT | CASSFRTGLNTEAFF
TRBJ1-1 | NA | few | TRBV10-3 | TGTGCCATCAGTGATCAGGAAAACACTGAAGCTTTCTTT | CAISDQENTEAFF
TRBJ1-1 | NA | many | TRBV6-6 | TGTGCCAGCAGGTGGGCCACGAACACTGAAGCTTTCTTT | CASRWATNTEAFF
TRBJ2-5 | TRBD1 | NA | TRBV6-2/TRBV6-3 | TGTGCCAGCAGTTACCTGACAGGGATCCAAGAGACCCAGTACTTC | CASSYLTGIQETQYF
TRBJ1-2 | NA | NA | TRBV11-2 | TGTGCCAGCAGCTTCAGGCGTTCCTATGGCTGCACCTTC | CASSFRRSYGCTF
TRBJ2-3 | NA | few | TRBV10-3 | TGTGCCACTGATGGTCAGGGAAGGGATACGCAGTATTTT | CATDGQGRDTQYF
TRBJ1-1 | NA | many | TRBV7-2 | TGTGCCAGCAGCTTAACGACAGACACTGAAGCTTTCTTT | CASSLTTDTEAFF
TRBJ1-5 | NA | few | TRBV6-1 | TGTGCCAGCAGCCGGTCCCAAAGCAATCAGCCCCAGCATTTT | CASSRSQSNQPQHF
TRBJ2-7 | TRBD1 | NA | TRBV6-2/TRBV6-3 | TGTGCCAGCAGTTATAGAAAGGGACAGGGGGCCTACGAGCAGTACTTC | CASSYRKGQGAYEQYF
TRBJ2-3 | TRBD1 | few | TRBV15 | TGTGCCACCAGCAGAGATCTGGGACAGGAGAGCACAGATACGCAGTATTTT | CATSRDLGQESTDTQYF
TRBJ2-1 | TRBD2 | once | TRBV12-3/TRBV12-4 | TGTGCCAGCCAAGAGTTACTAGCGGTTAACAATGAGCAGTTCTTC | CASQELLAVNNEQFF
TRBJ2-7 | NA | NA | TRBV28 | TGTGCCAGCAGTCCCCCGTGGTCCTACGAGCAGTACTTC | CASSPPWSYEQYF
TRBJ2-7 | NA | NA | TRBV6-1 | TGTGCCAGCAGTCCCGCTGACAGAACCTACGAGCAGTACTTC | CASSPADRTYEQYF
TRBJ1-4 | NA | few | TRBV18 | TGTGCCAGCTCACCGAGAAGCACTAATGAAAAACTGTTTTTT | CASSPRSTNEKLFF
TRBJ1-1 | NA | many | TRBV20-1 | TGCAGTGCTAGTGTGGGAGATATTTTTGAAGCTTTCTTT | CSASVGDIFEAFF
TRBJ2-7 | NA | many | TRBV29-1 | TGCAGCGTGGGGGGGGACAGGTTGACCTACGAGCAGTACTTC | CSVGGDRLTYEQYF
TRBJ2-3 | NA | NA | TRBV7-2 | TGTGCCAGCAGCTTAGCGCGGTGGGAGCGCCGACAGTATTTT | CASSLARWERRQYF
TRBJ2-2 | NA | few | TRBV7-2 | TGTGCCAGCAGCTTTGACCCGGCCCAGGAGCTGTTTTTT | CASSFDPAQELFF
TRBJ2-5 | NA | few | TRBV18 | TGTGCCAGCTCACCGACCGAGACCCAGTACTTC | CASSPTETQYF
TRBJ2-7 | TRBD1 | NA | TRBV5-1 | TGCGCCAGCAGCAGGGGACAGGAGTCCTCCTACGAGCAGTACTTC | CASSRGQESSYEQYF
TRBJ1-5 | NA | NA | TRBV4-3 | TGCGCCAGCAGCCAAGGTTACGGGAACAATCAGCCCCAGCATTTT | CASSQGYGNNQPQHF
TRBJ1-1 | NA | few | TRBV7-2 | TGTGCCAGCAGCTTATCAAGGCTTCTGAACACTGAAGCTTTCTTT | CASSLSRLLNTEAFF
TRBJ2-3 | TRBD2 | few | TRBV20-1 | TGCAGTGCTAGAGATCAAGGACTAGCGGGAGGGGGGGATACGCAGTATTTT | CSARDQGLAGGGDTQYF
TRBJ1-5 | TRBD1 | many | TRBV20-1 | TGCAGTGCGGACAGGGGTACCAATCAGCCCCAGCATTTT | CSADRGTNQPQHF
TRBJ2-5 | TRBD2 | many | TRBV20-1 | TGCAGTGCTCCTACTAGCGTACAAGAGACCCAGTACTTC | CSAPTSVQETQYF
TRBJ2-7 | TRBD1 | NA | TRBV10-3 | TGTGCCACAACGGGACAGGGGAACCCTAACTCCTACGAGCAGTACTTC | CATTGQGNPNSYEQYF
TRBJ1-5 | NA | few | TRBV30 | TGTGCCTGGGACAGTAATAGCAATCAGCCCCAGCATTTT | CAWDSNSNQPQHF
TRBJ2-3 | NA | few | TRBV7-2 | TGTGCCAGCAGCTCCAGGGGACATACAGATACGCAGTATTTT | CASSSRGHTDTQYF
TRBJ2-1 | NA | NA | TRBV7-6 | TGTGCCAGCTCAGACTACTTTAATGAGCAGTTCTTC | CASSDYFNEQFF
TRBJ1-1 | NA | NA | TRBV6-2/TRBV6-3 | TGTGCCAGCAGGCTTCCTCAGGGTCGGGCTGAAGCTTTCTTT | CASRLPQGRAEAFF
TRBJ2-1 | TRBD1 | few | TRBV7-2 | TGTGCCAGCAGCATTACAGGGGGGTCTACAATGTCCCAAGAGCAGTTCTTC | CASSITGGSTMSQEQFF
TRBJ2-3 | TRBD2 | NA | TRBV7-9 | TGTGCCAGCAGCCCCGGGACTAGCGGAGACCGAGATACGCAGTATTTT | CASSPGTSGDRDTQYF
TRBJ2-7 | NA | NA | TRBV7-9 | TGTGCCAGCAGCCCTCTAGACAGGTTCTACGAGCAGTACTTC | CASSPLDRFYEQYF
TRBJ2-7 | TRBD2 | NA | TRBV2 | TGTGCCAGCATTTTCGGAGCTAGCGGGAGTCGGGAGCAGTACTTC | CASIFGASGSREQYF
TRBJ1-2 | TRBD1 | many | TRBV12-3/TRBV12-4 | TGTGCCAGCAGTTTATGGACAGGGGGCGCGGATGGCTACACCTTC | CASSLWTGGADGYTF
TRBJ2-5 | NA | NA | TRBV20-1 | TGCAGTGCTAGAGATGCACGGTCTTCACGGGAGACCCAGTACTTC | CSARDARSSRETQYF
TRBJ2-5 | NA | many | TRBV7-9 | TGTGCCAGCAGCCCCGAGTGGGCCCAAGAGACCCAGTACTTC | CASSPEWAQETQYF
TRBJ2-3 | NA | few | TRBV20-1 | TGCAGTGCTACCTCCGGGGGCGGGAGTGTAGGAGATACGCAGTATTTT | CSATSGGGSVGDTQYF
TRBJ1-1 | NA | NA | TRBV28 | TGTGCCAGCAGCAGGCGGGCTGAAGCTTTCTTT | CASSRRAEAFF
TRBJ1-1 | NA | few | TRBV4-3 | TGCGCCAGCAGCCAAGATCTGGGGCAAAGACAGAGGAACACTGAAGCTTTCTTT | CASSQDLGQRQRNTEAFF
TRBJ2-7 | NA | few | TRBV24-1 | TGTGCCACCAGTGGTGGACACATCTACGAGCAGTACTTC | CATSGGHIYEQYF
TRBJ1-1 | TRBD1 | few | TRBV3-1 | TGTGCCAGCAGCCCGCAGACAGGGATTGGAGAAGCTTTCTTT | CASSPQTGIGEAFF
TRBJ1-1 | NA | NA | TRBV11-2 | TGTGCCAGCAGCTCCACGACAAGAACTGAAGCTTTCTTT | CASSSTTRTEAFF
TRBJ2-4 | NA | many | TRBV15 | TGTGCCACCAGCAGAGGGCTAGCCAAAAACATTCAGTACTTC | CATSRGLAKNIQYF
TRBJ2-5 | TRBD1 | NA | TRBV20-1 | TGCAGTGCTTTTACCACCGGGACAGTAGGAGAGACCCAGTACTTC | CSAFTTGTVGETQYF